This T cell receptor beta chain was obtained from a study of blood T cell repertoires in COVID-19 (dated by TCRdb to about 2020). Context from the whole study: Samples covering the acute and convalescent phases of COVID-19 were provided by collaborators in the United States, Italy and Spain. Subjects who had been exposed to COVID-19, were actively infected with it, or had recovered from it provided the deeply sampled blood TCRbeta repertoires that made up the dataset. Samples were obtained from the ongoing ImmuneRACE study (first 160 participants) and from some 1,300 subjects provided by 6 global collaborators. Where HLA class I and class II types were available, the types were taken from metadata supplied by the sample provider, not from assay-based typing. The repertoires were released in a freely available public database meant as a resource for research on the immune response to SARS-CoV-2. Nearly every sample came with metadata listing a de-identified subject ID, COVID-19 status, age in years and sex. The material from the prospective study consisted of cDNA or gDNA derived from T cells, B-cell-depleted T cells, or PBMCs.

TCRbeta CDR3 regions were amplified from genomic DNA by means of the immunoSEQ Assay, a bias-controlled multiplex PCR. The authors processed their data as follows. Within the assay, amplification of reference gene primers was used to estimate how many nucleated cells each sample contained. Sequence reads were collapsed and filtered to measure the absolute abundance of every unique TCRbeta CDR3 rearrangement. For each sample, productive Simpson clonality was calculated as the square root of Simpson's diversity index across productive rearrangements. The clones in this table, taken by TCRdb from immuneACCESS, are in-frame only. Not every clone is retained; where verified, under half of the shortfall comes from an unresolved V gene, and the cause of the rest is unknown. V and J calls plus clone size are reproduced from that table; the DNA served to infer D and trimming. The sample table records more than 100,000 clones; 87% of these occur just once. The top ten clones comprise around 3.3% of the sample.

This clone was counted once. The antigen it binds to is not known. One base away there is no much larger clone; base qualities are not given. The CDR3 measures 15 amino acids from cysteine to phenylalanine. Only the CDR3 part of the read is kept: 45 bases, read in frame from the first base. CDR1 and CDR2 are drawn from the germline V gene: MNHEY, SVGAGI. Germline trimming amounts to 4 bases on V and 1 base on J, with 5 as the count of junction bases outside the gene matches. Study-level results and caveats: Clinical and demographic metadata were provided uncurated, with the amount varying by source and participant.

Each collaborating institution followed its own protocols to collect whole blood in K2EDTA tubes. For TCRbeta analysis, collaborators shipped samples in one of three forms: frozen whole blood, isolated PBMCs, or DNA extracted from either of those sample types. Material: peripheral blood. This clonotype originated in a man between 50 and 59 years old in a cohort sampled during active COVID-19. Recombination joined TRBV6-5 with TRBJ2-5, and TRBD2 aligns with 8 junction nucleotides. The CDR3 has the sequence CASSSRGATQETQYF. In nucleotides, the sequence is TGTGCCAGCAGTTCGCGGGGGGCGACCCAAGAGACCCAGTACTTC.